One sample yielded the 25 T cell receptor beta chains listed below, sequenced in a study of technical replicates of blood from a handful of donors (dated by TCRdb to 2016 to 2017). Library method: the immunoSEQ multiplex PCR assay. The table comes from immuneACCESS by way of TCRdb, which keeps in-frame sequences with V and J called. Part of the clones is missing from these tables; in studies checked, under half for an unresolved V gene and the rest for unknown reasons. Recorded for this sample are roughly 68,000 clones; about 90% of them occurred a single time. The ten most abundant clones make up roughly 0.4% of the sample. The sequencing input was T cells isolated from PBMCs. The receptor source for this set is a human donor in good health.

The V and J genes are TRBV6-6 and TRBJ1-2, with TRBD1 identical over 9 bases. Germline V lookup: CDR1 MNHNY, CDR2 SVGAGI (reference sequence). The CDR3 totals 13 residues. Unmatched junction bases numbered 1, after V lost 4 bases and J lost 4 bases. CDR3 amino acids: CASSLQGAYGYTF. CDR3 nucleotide sequence: TGTGCCAGCAGTTTACAGGGGGCCTATGGCTACACCTTC.

V gene TRBV9 combines with J gene TRBJ2-7, with 7 bases fitting TRBD2. Germline loops: CDR1 SGDLS, CDR2 YYNGEE. V lost 3 bases, J lost 0 bases, and 6 bases stayed unmatched. The length of the CDR3 is 15 residues. CDR3 in DNA: TGTGCCAGCAGCGCCAGCGGGATACTCTCCTACGAGCAGTACTTC. Translated: CASSASGILSYEQYF. Variable domain in full (rest from reference TRBV9 and TRBJ2-7): DSGVTQTPKHLITATGQRVTLRCSPRSGDLSVYWYQQSLDQGLQFLIQYYNGEERAKGNILERFSAQQFPDLHSELNLSSLELGDSALYFCASSASGILSYEQYFGPGTRLTVT.

The chain has TRBV27 and TRBJ2-7; 8 nucleotides align to TRBD1. The CDR3 sequence is 14 residues long. Germline assignment: CDR1 MNHEY and CDR2 SMNVEV (reference sequence). The V gene end was trimmed by 6 bases and the J gene end by 3 bases; junction bases not matched to a gene: 7. CDR3 nucleotide sequence: TGTGCCAGCAGGAGAGGGACAGGCCTCTACGAGCAGTACTTC. This encodes CASRRGTGLYEQYF.

The CDR3 sequence is CASSSKGQGGLRTYF. In nucleotides, the CDR3 is TGTGCCAGCAGTTCCAAGGGACAGGGTGGACTACGGACCTACTTC. The J gene is TRBJ2-7, the V gene TRBV6-5; TRBD1 matches 9 bases. This CDR3 spans 15 amino acids. Per germline, CDR1 MNHEY and CDR2 SVGAGI. Trimming cost V 4 bases and J 13 bases; bases outside gene matches: 17.

This clone was detected only a few times. The rearrangement uses TRBV7-9 and TRBJ1-2, with a weak D call TRBD1 (6 bases). Per the germline V gene, CDR1 is SEHNR and CDR2 is FQNEAQ (reference sequence). V was pared by 5 bases and J by 2 bases, with 9 bases between. The CDR3 sequence is 13 residues long. The CDR3 region has the DNA TGTGCCAGCAGCCTCGGGACAAACTATGGCTACACCTTC. The encoded protein is CASSLGTNYGYTF.

The chain carries TRBV5-1 and TRBJ2-3, with 11 bases identical to TRBD2. With 4 bases clipped from V and 3 bases from J, the junction kept 7 bases outside the gene matches. The V gene's germline CDR1 is SGHRS and CDR2 YFSETQ. CDR3 length: 16 amino acids. CDR3 region: CASSDRASGRTDTQYF. The CDR3, as DNA: TGCGCCAGCAGCGATAGGGCTAGCGGGAGGACAGATACGCAGTATTTT.

The rearrangement links TRBV4-1 to TRBJ2-2, with 10 bases lining up with TRBD2. Per germline, CDR1 MGHRA and CDR2 YSYEKL. Unmatched junction bases numbered 8, after V lost 4 bases and J lost 6 bases. The CDR3 has 16 amino acids. DNA for the CDR3: TGCGCCAGCAGCCCCCTCCCCCTAGCGGGAGCCGGGGAGCTGTTTTTT. Translated: CASSPLPLAGAGELFF.

The sample holds a few counts of this clone. Written as DNA, the CDR3 is TGTGCCATCAGTGAGAAGCGGGAGCCAGATACGCAGTATTTT. Amino acids: CAISEKREPDTQYF. The chain combines TRBV10-3 with TRBJ2-3; 8 bases are shared with TRBD2. This CDR3 comprises 14 residues. Germline CDR1 is ENHRY and CDR2 is SYGVKD. With 2 bases clipped from V and 4 bases from J, the junction kept 2 bases outside the gene matches.

The chain uses TRBV11-3 and TRBJ2-7; D not certain. Per the germline V gene, CDR1 is SGHNT and CDR2 is YENEEA. Trimming left V 3 bases short and J 2 bases short, with 8 bases between. There are 13 residues in the CDR3. DNA of the CDR3: TGTGCCAGCAGCTTTTCCGGTACCTACGAGCAGTACTTC. Protein: CASSFSGTYEQYF.

The V gene is TRBV15, the J gene TRBJ1-2; possible D gene TRBD1, 5 bases. CDR1 and CDR2 (germline): LNHNV, YYDKDF (reference sequence). V lost 8 bases and J lost 4, with 11 bases in between. The CDR3 contains 12 residues. This CDR3 is CATVGGGYGYTF. CDR3 in DNA: TGTGCCACCGTGGGGGGAGGCTATGGCTACACCTTC.

As concerns this clone: The same CDR3 is also encoded by other DNA sequences in this sample. J is TRBJ2-7 and V is TRBV7-2; TRBD1 might be the D (5 bases). The CDR3 spans 13 residues. Trimming stripped 2 bases from V and 3 bases from J, with 8 bases between. In germline, CDR1 is SGHTA, CDR2 FQGNSA. The CDR3 region is CASSLTGVYEQYF. The CDR3 DNA is TGTGCCAGCAGCTTAACAGGAGTCTACGAGCAGTACTTC.

This sequence joins TRBV14 and TRBJ1-2; D gene ambiguous. V lost 2 bases and J 3 bases, leaving 7 bases between the germline ends. The CDR3 sequence is 13 residues long. Germline V gene lookup returns CDR1 SGHDN and CDR2 FVKESK. CDR3: CASSQPSYYGYTF. DNA for the CDR3: TGTGCCAGCAGCCAACCCTCTTACTATGGCTACACCTTC.

This chain links TRBV2 with TRBJ2-1, with 8 bases matching TRBD2. This CDR3 spans 15 amino acids. After removal of 1 base from V and 8 bases from J, the junction contained 7 bases not matched to a gene. The germline V gene has CDR1 SNHLY and CDR2 FYNNEI. In nucleotides, the CDR3 is TGTGCCAGCAGTGAAGGGAGCGGGAGTTGGTATGAGCAGTTCTTC. It translates to CASSEGSGSWYEQFF.

The rearrangement uses TRBV10-3 and TRBJ2-3; the match to TRBD1 covers 7 bases. V lost 5 bases and J lost 3; bases outside the gene matches: 5. Germline V lookup: CDR1 ENHRY, CDR2 SYGVKD. The CDR3 consists of 14 residues. The CDR3 nucleotides read TGTGCCATCAGTACGGGACAGAGGACAGATACGCAGTATTTT. It codes for CAISTGQRTDTQYF.

This chain connects TRBV10-2 to TRBJ2-1, with 10 bases aligning to TRBD2. CDR1 WSHSY and CDR2 SAAADI come from the germline V gene. The trim removed 2 bases at V and 6 bases at J, leaving 4 bases unmatched. The CDR3 is 15 residues long. The CDR3, as DNA: TGCGCCAGCAGTGAGAACCCTAGCGGGAGCAATGAGCAGTTCTTC. It is translated as CASSENPSGSNEQFF.

The chain links TRBV25-1 to TRBJ2-5; no clear D. V dropped 1 base and J dropped 1 base, with 10 bases sitting between them. The CDR3 consists of 15 residues. CDR1 and CDR2 (germline): MGHDK, SYGVNS. For the CDR3, the DNA is TGTGCCAGCAGTGAATTTGGGCAGGCCCAAGAGACCCAGTACTTC. It translates to CASSEFGQAQETQYF.

The V call is TRBV4-2, the J call TRBJ2-5; TRBD2 agrees at 9 bases. The CDR3 loop spans 16 amino acids. In germline, CDR1 is LGHNA, CDR2 YNFKEQ. J was trimmed by 3 bases and V by 0 bases; bases with no gene match: 5. The CDR3 coding sequence is TGTGCCAGCAGCCAAGATCGGGCGGGAGGGGAAGAGACCCAGTACTTC. Amino acid sequence: CASSQDRAGGEETQYF.

The CDR3 here is CASSPSGQGYEQYF. The CDR3 nucleotides read TGTGCCAGCAGTCCATCGGGACAGGGGTACGAGCAGTACTTC. V usage is TRBV27 and J usage is TRBJ2-7; 10 bases are a match to TRBD1. Germline loops: CDR1 MNHEY, CDR2 SMNVEV (reference sequence). Trimming took 5 bases from V and 4 from J; bases not matched to a gene: 5. The CDR3 is made up of 14 amino acids.

The gene calls are TRBV28 and TRBJ2-7; possible D gene TRBD1, 6 bases. The CDR3 covers 15 residues. V was cut by 5 bases and J by 3 bases, with 17 bases left in between. Per the germline V gene, CDR1 is MDHEN and CDR2 is SYDVKM. The CDR3 protein is CASSGARDIFYEQYF. CDR3 DNA: TGTGCCAGCAGTGGGGCTCGGGACATATTCTACGAGCAGTACTTC.

This chain links TRBV4-1 with TRBJ2-7, with 10 bases that match TRBD2. This CDR3 comprises 17 residues. Germline V CDR1 and CDR2: MGHRA, YSYEKL. After removal of 2 bases from V and 8 bases from J, the junction contained 15 bases not matched to a gene. In nucleotides, the CDR3 is TGCGCCAGCAGCCAACCCCCGACTAGCGGGTCTTTCCTCAAGCAGTACTTC. This codes for CASSQPPTSGSFLKQYF.

This sequence joins TRBV9 and TRBJ2-7, with TRBD1 as a possible D gene (8 bases). The V gene lost 3 bases and the J gene lost 2 bases, with 12 bases spanning the gap. The CDR3 consists of 14 residues. Germline V gene data show CDR1 as SGDLS and CDR2 as YYNGEE. The CDR3 loop is CASSAAGQAYEQYF. The CDR3 DNA follows: TGTGCCAGCAGCGCAGCGGGACAGGCCTACGAGCAGTACTTC.

The V gene is TRBV4-1, the J gene TRBJ2-3; 10 positions match TRBD2. The CDR3 contains 16 residues. Germline V lookup: CDR1 MGHRA, CDR2 YSYEKL. The V gene end was trimmed by 4 bases and the J gene end by 0 bases; junction bases not matched to a gene: 4. CDR3 nucleotides: TGCGCCAGCAGCCGAAAACTAGCGGGGAGCACAGATACGCAGTATTTT. Encoded protein: CASSRKLAGSTDTQYF.

The rearrangement links TRBV27 to TRBJ2-2, with 9 bases lining up with TRBD2. Germline CDR1 is MNHEY and CDR2 is SMNVEV (reference sequence). The CDR3 spans 16 residues. Losses at the gene ends were 5 bases for V and 4 bases for J; bases not matched to a gene: 8. CDR3 bases: TGTGCCAGCAGTGCCCGACTAGCGGAAGCCACCGGGGAGCTGTTTTTT. This gives the protein CASSARLAEATGELFF.

The gene calls are TRBV6-1 and TRBJ2-1; possible D gene TRBD1, 5 bases. Germline V gene lookup returns CDR1 MNHNS and CDR2 SASEGT. CDR3 length equals 13 residues. The ends were cut back, 1 base at V and 8 bases at J, with 9 bases in the middle. For the CDR3, the DNA is TGTGCCAGCAGTGAAGGCCAGGGTGATGAGCAGTTCTTC. Its translation is CASSEGQGDEQFF.

The rearrangement joins TRBV7-9 to TRBJ2-3; 8 bases match TRBD1. The junction had 6 bases not matched to a gene; V was cut back by 5 bases and J by 11 bases. The CDR3 runs 12 residues. CDR1 and CDR2 from the germline V gene are SEHNR and FQNEAQ (reference sequence). CDR3 protein: CASSPGQGEQYF. CDR3 DNA sequence: TGTGCCAGCAGCCCAGGACAGGGAGAGCAGTATTTT. The variable domain in full, completed from reference TRBV7-9 and TRBJ2-3, reads DTGVSQNPRHKITKRGQNVTFRCDPISEHNRLYWYRQTLGQGPEFLTYFQNEAQLEKSRLLSDRFSAERPKGSFSTLEIQRTEQGDSAMYLCASSPGQGEQYFGPGTRLTVL.